This is a list of T cell receptor beta chains from one sample in a study of cytomegalovirus exposure and HLA in healthy donors. Only in-frame clones appear in the TCRdb table, and some are missing; sequencing was by immunoSEQ multiplex PCR. The repertoire has around 120,000 clones, around 70% of them found once; the top ten carry about 9.9%. The sample taken for sequencing was PBMCs. The receptors come from a woman in her forties or fifties in good health and CMV-seropositive. Both conserved end residues are part of each CDR3. The D gene is left open where the match is weak. Rows may omit the clone size; those that give it use once, few, many or a size class.

J gene: TRBJ2-3
D gene: -
CDR3 length: 14
V gene: TRBV5-1
clone size: few
CDR3 protein: CASSLSGYTDTQYF
CDR3 DNA: TGCGCCAGCAGCCTTAGCGGCTACACAGATACGCAGTATTTT

J gene: TRBJ1-1
D gene: -
CDR3 length: 15
V gene: TRBV5-4
clone size: -
CDR3 protein: CASSFKGRENTEAFF
CDR3 DNA: TGTGCCAGCAGCTTCAAGGGGCGCGAAAACACTGAAGCTTTCTTT

J gene: TRBJ1-2
D gene: -
CDR3 length: 13
V gene: TRBV15
clone size: -
CDR3 protein: CATSMYRGDGYTF
CDR3 DNA: TGTGCCACCAGCATGTACCGGGGGGATGGCTACACCTTC

J gene: TRBJ2-7
D gene: TRBD1
CDR3 length: 16
V gene: TRBV7-9
clone size: -
CDR3 protein: CASSHFRDRGSHEQYF
CDR3 DNA: TGTGCCAGCAGCCATTTCCGGGACAGGGGGAGCCACGAGCAGTACTTC

J gene: TRBJ1-4
D gene: TRBD1
CDR3 length: 14
V gene: TRBV5-1
clone size: -
CDR3 protein: CASSLGQGDEKLFF
CDR3 DNA: TGCGCCAGCAGCTTGGGACAGGGCGATGAAAAACTGTTTTTT

J gene: TRBJ1-1
D gene: -
CDR3 length: 13
V gene: TRBV4-3
clone size: -
CDR3 protein: CASSQDSGAEAFF
CDR3 DNA: TGCGCCAGCAGCCAAGATTCAGGGGCTGAAGCTTTCTTT

J gene: TRBJ1-4
D gene: TRBD1
CDR3 length: 14
V gene: TRBV5-4
clone size: -
CDR3 protein: CASSSRDRGEKLFF
CDR3 DNA: TGTGCCAGCAGCTCACGGGACAGGGGTGAAAAACTGTTTTTT

J gene: TRBJ1-2
D gene: -
CDR3 length: 15
V gene: TRBV6-6
clone size: -
CDR3 protein: CASSYSKDSMNGYTF
CDR3 DNA: TGTGCCAGCAGTTACTCGAAGGACAGCATGAATGGCTACACCTTC

J gene: TRBJ1-1
D gene: -
CDR3 length: 14
V gene: TRBV5-1
clone size: -
CDR3 protein: CASGRGREDTEAFF
CDR3 DNA: TGCGCCAGCGGGAGGGGCAGGGAGGACACTGAAGCTTTCTTT

J gene: TRBJ1-5
D gene: -
CDR3 length: 13
V gene: TRBV4-3
clone size: few
CDR3 protein: CASSQVDGEPQHF
CDR3 DNA: TGCGCCAGCAGCCAAGTTGACGGGGAGCCCCAGCATTTT

J gene: TRBJ1-2
D gene: TRBD1
CDR3 length: 12
V gene: TRBV29-1
clone size: -
CDR3 protein: CSGAGQGSGYTF
CDR3 DNA: TGCAGCGGCGCGGGACAGGGGTCTGGCTACACCTTC

J gene: TRBJ1-1
D gene: TRBD1
CDR3 length: 13
V gene: TRBV5-5
clone size: -
CDR3 protein: CASSWTGGTEAFF
CDR3 DNA: TGTGCCAGCAGCTGGACAGGGGGGACTGAAGCTTTCTTT

J gene: TRBJ2-4
D gene: -
CDR3 length: 16
V gene: TRBV4-3
clone size: -
CDR3 protein: CASSQDQGQGGYIQYF
CDR3 DNA: TGCGCCAGCAGCCAAGATCAGGGGCAGGGTGGGTACATTCAGTACTTC

J gene: TRBJ1-2
D gene: -
CDR3 length: 13
V gene: TRBV6-4
clone size: -
CDR3 protein: CASSTGFNYGYTF
CDR3 DNA: TGTGCCAGCAGTACAGGGTTCAACTATGGCTACACCTTC

J gene: TRBJ2-7
D gene: TRBD1
CDR3 length: 15
V gene: TRBV19
clone size: -
CDR3 protein: CASSIGTGKATEQYF
CDR3 DNA: TGTGCCAGTAGTATCGGGACAGGGAAGGCGACCGAGCAGTACTTC

J gene: TRBJ2-3
D gene: -
CDR3 length: 14
V gene: TRBV6-1
clone size: -
CDR3 protein: CASSPGGNTDTQYF
CDR3 DNA: TGTGCCAGCAGTCCAGGGGGGAACACAGATACGCAGTATTTT

J gene: TRBJ2-1
D gene: TRBD1
CDR3 length: 14
V gene: TRBV29-1
clone size: -
CDR3 protein: CSPHPGQGYNEQFF
CDR3 DNA: TGCAGCCCTCACCCGGGACAGGGTTACAATGAGCAGTTCTTC

J gene: TRBJ2-5
D gene: -
CDR3 length: 16
V gene: TRBV4-2
clone size: -
CDR3 protein: CASSQGTGTREETQYF
CDR3 DNA: TGTGCCAGCAGCCAAGGAACAGGGACACGAGAGGAGACCCAGTACTTC

J gene: TRBJ2-1
D gene: TRBD2
CDR3 length: 18
V gene: TRBV13
clone size: -
CDR3 protein: CASSLRTSGYFSYNEQFF
CDR3 DNA: TGTGCCAGCAGCCTCAGGACTAGCGGTTATTTCTCCTACAATGAGCAGTTCTTC

J gene: TRBJ1-2
D gene: TRBD1
CDR3 length: 16
V gene: TRBV4-1
clone size: -
CDR3 protein: CASSLSVGLRGLGYTF
CDR3 DNA: TGCGCCAGCAGCCTCTCCGTTGGCCTGAGGGGGCTCGGCTACACCTTC

J gene: TRBJ2-2
D gene: TRBD1
CDR3 length: 15
V gene: TRBV10-3
clone size: -
CDR3 protein: CAISETGGASGELFF
CDR3 DNA: TGTGCCATCAGTGAGACAGGGGGCGCCTCCGGGGAGCTGTTTTTT

J gene: TRBJ1-2
D gene: -
CDR3 length: 14
V gene: TRBV5-6
clone size: -
CDR3 protein: CASSSLEQGSGYTF
CDR3 DNA: TGTGCCAGCAGCTCGCTGGAACAGGGAAGTGGCTACACCTTC

J gene: TRBJ2-7
D gene: -
CDR3 length: 15
V gene: TRBV5-1
clone size: -
CDR3 protein: CASTPRSGGVHEQYF
CDR3 DNA: TGCGCCAGCACCCCGCGCAGCGGAGGGGTCCACGAGCAGTACTTC

J gene: TRBJ2-2
D gene: TRBD2
CDR3 length: 19
V gene: TRBV5-4
clone size: -
CDR3 protein: CASSLVGLAGGVSTGELFF
CDR3 DNA: TGTGCCAGCAGCTTGGTCGGACTAGCGGGAGGAGTGTCGACCGGGGAGCTGTTTTTT

J gene: TRBJ2-6
D gene: -
CDR3 length: 15
V gene: TRBV7-9
clone size: -
CDR3 protein: CASSLGRVGANVLTF
CDR3 DNA: TGTGCCAGCAGCTTAGGCAGGGTGGGGGCCAACGTCCTGACTTTC

J gene: TRBJ1-2
D gene: TRBD1
CDR3 length: 14
V gene: TRBV10-3
clone size: -
CDR3 protein: CAISDPTGGLGYTF
CDR3 DNA: TGTGCCATCAGTGACCCGACAGGGGGGCTTGGCTACACCTTC

J gene: TRBJ2-7
D gene: TRBD2
CDR3 length: 14
V gene: TRBV27
clone size: once
CDR3 protein: CASSLSGGGPSEHF
CDR3 DNA: TGTGCCAGCAGTTTATCGGGGGGAGGGCCCTCGGAGCACTTC